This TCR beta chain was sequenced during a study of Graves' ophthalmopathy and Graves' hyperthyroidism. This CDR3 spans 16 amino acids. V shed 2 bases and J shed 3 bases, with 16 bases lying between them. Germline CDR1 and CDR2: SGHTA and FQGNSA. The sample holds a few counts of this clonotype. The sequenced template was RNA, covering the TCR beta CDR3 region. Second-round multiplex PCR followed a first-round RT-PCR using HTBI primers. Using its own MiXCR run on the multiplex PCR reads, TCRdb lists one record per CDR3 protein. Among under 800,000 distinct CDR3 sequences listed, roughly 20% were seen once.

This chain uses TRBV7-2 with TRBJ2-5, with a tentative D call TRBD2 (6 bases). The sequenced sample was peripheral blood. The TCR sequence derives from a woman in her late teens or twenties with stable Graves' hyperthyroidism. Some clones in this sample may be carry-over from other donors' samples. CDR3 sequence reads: CASSLRRLEHKETQYF. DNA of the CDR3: TGTGCCAGCAGCTTACGGCGACTAGAGCATAAAGAGACCCAGTACTTC.